This T cell receptor beta chain is drawn from a study of a mutant IDH1 vaccine in newly diagnosed glioma. Overall study context: Mean patient age was around 40 years; approximately 60% were male and about 38% female. The therapy given earlier, which was standard therapy, consisted of radiotherapy, temozolomide, or both, and most of the patients received both.

Time point denoted: week 11, during vaccination. With topical imiquimod, each dose of the vaccine consisted of 300 ug of mutant IDH1 20-mer peptide. New WHO grade 3 or 4 astrocytomas that were IDH1-mutant and ATRX-lost occurred in the donors. With respect to this clone: What it binds is not known. Germline and junction disagree at one end, which may indicate a read error.

Clones were read by immunoSEQ multiplex PCR, and TCRdb kept only the in-frame ones, dropping some. The data contain more than 50,000 clones, approximately 89% of them singletons. The germline V gene has CDR1 MNHEY and CDR2 SMNVEV (reference sequence). The CDR3 is made up of 12 amino acids. Sequences were derived from PBMCs, sampled from a glioma patient whose treatment included an IDH1 peptide vaccine. The sequence came from a man aged 40-55 years with glioma. The chain joins TRBV27 to TRBJ2-7; D is possibly TRBD2 (5 bases). For the CDR3, the DNA is TGTGCCAGTAGAGGCGGGTCGACTACTTTTTTCTTC. It specifies CASRGGSTTFFF.